Listed below are T cell receptor beta chains from one sample, sequenced in a study of vaccination effects on CD4 cells after COVID-19. The antigens for these receptors are not known. Produced via immunoSEQ multiplex PCR; TCRdb's table is partial and in-frame only. The sample records some 66,000 clones, around 79% being singletons. The sequencing used CD4+ T cells from PBMCs cultured without peptide, collected after COVID-19 vaccination. The receptors derive from a human donor who received a COVID-19 vaccine. The CDR3 runs from the conserved cysteine through the conserved F or W. D genes are given only for firm matches. Clone size is stated in some rows and not others, as once, few, many or a class when expanded.

j_gene: TRBJ2-3; v_gene: TRBV2; abundance: .; len: 10; d_gene: .; CDR3aa: CASNPDTQYF; CDR3nt: TGTGCCAGCAACCCAGATACGCAGTATTTT
j_gene: TRBJ1-1; v_gene: TRBV5-1; abundance: few; len: 13; d_gene: .; CDR3aa: CASSLGGALVAFF; CDR3nt: TGCGCCAGCAGCTTGGGAGGGGCGCTTGTTGCTTTCTTT
j_gene: TRBJ2-5; v_gene: TRBV7-3; abundance: .; len: 13; d_gene: .; CDR3aa: CASSLTTFETQYF; CDR3nt: TGTGCCAGCAGCTTAACGACATTCGAGACCCAGTACTTC
j_gene: TRBJ1-6; v_gene: TRBV18; abundance: .; len: 18; d_gene: .; CDR3aa: CASSPSIAISSYNSPLHF; CDR3nt: TGTGCCAGCTCACCAAGTATTGCGATCAGCTCCTATAATTCACCCCTCCACTTT
j_gene: TRBJ1-1; v_gene: TRBV7-9; abundance: .; len: 14; d_gene: .; CDR3aa: CASSGGQGRTEAFF; CDR3nt: TGTGCCAGCAGCGGGGGCCAGGGTAGAACTGAAGCTTTCTTT
j_gene: TRBJ2-1; v_gene: TRBV7-3; abundance: .; len: 13; d_gene: .; CDR3aa: CASSLHRDQEQFF; CDR3nt: TGTGCCAGCAGCTTACACAGGGATCAGGAGCAGTTCTTC
j_gene: TRBJ2-6; v_gene: TRBV11-2; abundance: .; len: 19; d_gene: TRBD1; CDR3aa: CASTTRRTGGAGGANVLTF; CDR3nt: TGTGCCAGCACCACCCGACGGACAGGGGGAGCGGGCGGGGCCAACGTCCTGACTTTC
j_gene: TRBJ2-4; v_gene: TRBV6-2/TRBV6-3; abundance: .; len: 16; d_gene: TRBD1; CDR3aa: CASSTQGAIAKNIQYF; CDR3nt: TGTGCCAGCAGTACACAGGGGGCCATAGCCAAAAACATTCAGTACTTC
j_gene: TRBJ2-6; v_gene: TRBV19; abundance: .; len: 15; d_gene: .; CDR3aa: CASNVGGSGANVLTF; CDR3nt: TGTGCCAGTAATGTGGGGGGCTCTGGGGCCAACGTCCTGACTTTC
j_gene: TRBJ2-3; v_gene: TRBV7-2; abundance: .; len: 16; d_gene: TRBD2; CDR3aa: CASSLVPAGGSDTQYF; CDR3nt: TGTGCCAGCAGCTTAGTCCCAGCGGGGGGTTCAGATACGCAGTATTTT
j_gene: TRBJ2-5; v_gene: TRBV3-1/TRBV3-2; abundance: .; len: 15; d_gene: .; CDR3aa: CASSSIGRTQETQYF; CDR3nt: TGTGCCAGCAGTTCGATCGGACGGACCCAAGAGACCCAGTACTTC
j_gene: TRBJ1-5; v_gene: TRBV2; abundance: few; len: 14; d_gene: TRBD1; CDR3aa: CASSLQGAGQPQHF; CDR3nt: TGTGCCAGCAGTCTTCAGGGGGCTGGTCAGCCCCAGCATTTT
j_gene: TRBJ2-2; v_gene: TRBV3-1/TRBV3-2; abundance: .; len: 18; d_gene: TRBD2; CDR3aa: CASSQEGLAGGGTGELFF; CDR3nt: TGTGCCAGCAGCCAAGAAGGACTAGCGGGGGGTGGCACCGGGGAGCTGTTTTTT
j_gene: TRBJ2-4; v_gene: TRBV27; abundance: .; len: 14; d_gene: TRBD2; CDR3aa: CASRGAGGKNIQYF; CDR3nt: TGTGCCAGCAGGGGGGCGGGGGGCAAAAACATTCAGTACTTC